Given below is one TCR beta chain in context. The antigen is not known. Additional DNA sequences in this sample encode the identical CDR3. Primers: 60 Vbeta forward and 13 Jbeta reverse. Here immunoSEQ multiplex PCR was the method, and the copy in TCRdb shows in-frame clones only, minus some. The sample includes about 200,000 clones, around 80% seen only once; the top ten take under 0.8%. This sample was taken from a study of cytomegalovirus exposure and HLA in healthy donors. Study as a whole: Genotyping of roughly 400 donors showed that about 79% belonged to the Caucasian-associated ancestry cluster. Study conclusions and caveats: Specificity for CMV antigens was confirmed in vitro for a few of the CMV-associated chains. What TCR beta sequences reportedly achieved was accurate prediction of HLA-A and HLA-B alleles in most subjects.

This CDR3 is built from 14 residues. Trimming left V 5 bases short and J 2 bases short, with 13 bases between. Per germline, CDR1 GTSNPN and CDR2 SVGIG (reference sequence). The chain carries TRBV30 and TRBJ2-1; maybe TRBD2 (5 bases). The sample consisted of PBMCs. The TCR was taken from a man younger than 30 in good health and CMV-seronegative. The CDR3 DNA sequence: TGTGCCTGGGTCCGGAGCGGCACCTACAATGAGCAGTTCTTC. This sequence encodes CAWVRSGTYNEQFF.